The next 4 T cell receptor beta chains were all read from a single sample in a study of blood T cell repertoires in COVID-19 (dated by TCRdb to 2018 to 2020). The library was prepared using the immunoSEQ multiplex PCR assay. Sourced from immuneACCESS, this table was stored by TCRdb with only in-frame sequences that have V and J called. A share of the clones is absent; for the studies checked, an unresolved V gene accounts for under half, and the remainder has no known explanation. This sample lists more than 150,000 clones; 80% to 85% were detected once. The biggest ten clones account for about 5.7% of the sample. Sample: peripheral blood. All receptors come from a woman in her thirties or forties with acute or convalescent COVID-19.

The V call is TRBV5-1, the J call TRBJ2-2; D is unresolved. There are 12 residues in the CDR3. CDR1 is SGHRS, CDR2 YFSETQ, per germline. Trimming removed 0 bases from V and 6 bases from J, with 3 bases in between. The CDR3 loop is CASSLGAGELFF. As DNA, the CDR3 is TGCGCCAGCAGCTTGGGAGCCGGGGAGCTGTTTTTT.

As DNA, the CDR3 is TGTGCCAGCAGTCTGCTGACGGGGGCCAAAAACATTCAGTACTTC. As protein: CASSLLTGAKNIQYF. V is TRBV28 and J is TRBJ2-4, with a possible D match to TRBD2 (5 bases). With 5 bases removed from V and 1 base from J, the gap between germline ends came to 12 bases. Germline V CDR1 and CDR2: MDHEN, SYDVKM. CDR3 length: 15 amino acids.

The chain has TRBV7-2 and TRBJ2-7; 11 bases match TRBD2. With 3 bases clipped from V and 6 bases from J, the junction kept 4 bases outside the gene matches. The CDR3 covers 14 residues. Germline CDR1 reads SGHTA; CDR2 reads FQGNSA. The CDR3 DNA sequence: TGTGCCAGCAGCTTTAGCGGGAGGGTGAGCGAGCAGTACTTC. Translating it yields CASSFSGRVSEQYF.

This chain connects TRBV2 to TRBJ1-5; 7 bases map to TRBD1. Germline V gene sequence: CDR1 SNHLY, CDR2 FYNNEI. This CDR3 spans 15 amino acids. Trimming at V came to 6 bases and at J to 4 bases, leaving 9 bases not matched to a gene. The CDR3 nucleotides read TGTGCCAGCAGAATAGGGGGCGTTTTAAATCAGCCCCAGCATTTT. The encoded protein is CASRIGGVLNQPQHF.